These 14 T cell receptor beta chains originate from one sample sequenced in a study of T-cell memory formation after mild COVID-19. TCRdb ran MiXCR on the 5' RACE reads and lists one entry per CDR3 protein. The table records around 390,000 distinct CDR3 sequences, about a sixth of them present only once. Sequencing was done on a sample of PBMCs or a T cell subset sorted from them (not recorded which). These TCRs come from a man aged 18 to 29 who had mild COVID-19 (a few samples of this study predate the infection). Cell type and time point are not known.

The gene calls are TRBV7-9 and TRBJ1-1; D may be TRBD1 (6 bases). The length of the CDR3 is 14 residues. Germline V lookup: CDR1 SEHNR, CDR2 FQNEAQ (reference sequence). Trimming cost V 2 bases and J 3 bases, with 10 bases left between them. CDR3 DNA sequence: TGTGCCAGCAGCTTAACAGGGCCGGACACTGAAGCTTTCTTT. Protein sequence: CASSLTGPDTEAFF.

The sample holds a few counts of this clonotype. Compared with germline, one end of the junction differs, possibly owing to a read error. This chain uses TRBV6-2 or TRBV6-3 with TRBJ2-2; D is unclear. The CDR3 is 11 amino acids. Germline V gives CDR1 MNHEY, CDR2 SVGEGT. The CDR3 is CASRRTRELFF. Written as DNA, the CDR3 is TGTGCCAGCAGGCGCACCCGGGAGCTGTTTTTT.

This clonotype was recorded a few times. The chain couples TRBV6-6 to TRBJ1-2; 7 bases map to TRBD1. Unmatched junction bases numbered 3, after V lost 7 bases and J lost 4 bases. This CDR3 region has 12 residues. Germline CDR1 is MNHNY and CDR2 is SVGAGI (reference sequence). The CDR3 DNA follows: TGTGCCAGCACAAACAGGGGCTATGGCTACACCTTC. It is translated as CASTNRGYGYTF.

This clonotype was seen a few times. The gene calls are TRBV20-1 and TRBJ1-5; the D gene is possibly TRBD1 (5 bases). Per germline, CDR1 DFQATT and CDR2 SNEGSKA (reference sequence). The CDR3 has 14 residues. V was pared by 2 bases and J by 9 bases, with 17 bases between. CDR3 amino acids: CSARLEQGVGPQHF. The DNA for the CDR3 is TGCAGTGCTAGACTAGAGCAGGGAGTAGGGCCCCAGCATTTT.

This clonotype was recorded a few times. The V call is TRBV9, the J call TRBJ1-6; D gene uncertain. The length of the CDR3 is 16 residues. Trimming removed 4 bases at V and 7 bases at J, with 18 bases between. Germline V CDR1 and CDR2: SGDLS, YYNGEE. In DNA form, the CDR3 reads TGTGCCAGCAGCCCCCGGTTGGAGGGTTGGAATTCACCCCTCCACTTT. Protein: CASSPRLEGWNSPLHF.

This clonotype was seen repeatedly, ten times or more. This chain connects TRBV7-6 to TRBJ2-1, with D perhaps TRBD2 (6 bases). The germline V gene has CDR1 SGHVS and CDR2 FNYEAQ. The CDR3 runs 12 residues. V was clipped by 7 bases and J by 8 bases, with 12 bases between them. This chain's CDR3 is CASTNGGDEQFF. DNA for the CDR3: TGTGCCAGCACCAACGGAGGGGATGAGCAGTTCTTC.

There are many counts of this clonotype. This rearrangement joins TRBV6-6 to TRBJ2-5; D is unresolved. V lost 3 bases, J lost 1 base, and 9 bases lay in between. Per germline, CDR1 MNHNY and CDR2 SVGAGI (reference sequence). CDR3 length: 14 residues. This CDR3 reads CASSYVGIQETQYF. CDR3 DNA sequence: TGTGCCAGCAGTTATGTGGGGATCCAAGAGACCCAGTACTTC.

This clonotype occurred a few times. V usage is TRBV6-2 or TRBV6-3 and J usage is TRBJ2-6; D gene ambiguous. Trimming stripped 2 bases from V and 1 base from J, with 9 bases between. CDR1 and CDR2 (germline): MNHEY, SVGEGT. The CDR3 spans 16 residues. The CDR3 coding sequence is TGTGCCAGCAGTTACCGGACCATGTCTGGGGCCAACGTCCTGACTTTC. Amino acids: CASSYRTMSGANVLTF.

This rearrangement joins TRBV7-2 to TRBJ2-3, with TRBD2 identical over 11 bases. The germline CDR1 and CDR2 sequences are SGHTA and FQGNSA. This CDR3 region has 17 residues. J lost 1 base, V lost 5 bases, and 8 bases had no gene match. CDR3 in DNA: TGTGCCAGCAGCCCTACCCCGACTAGCGGGGGCACAGATACGCAGTATTTT. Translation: CASSPTPTSGGTDTQYF.

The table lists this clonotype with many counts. The CDR3 loop is CASSLTRGGGQTDTQYF. The CDR3 DNA follows: TGTGCCAGCAGCTTAACTCGGGGCGGGGGGCAGACAGATACGCAGTATTTT. This chain joins TRBV7-2 and TRBJ2-3; TRBD2 aligns across 8 bases. The length of the CDR3 is 17 residues. Per germline, CDR1 SGHTA and CDR2 FQGNSA. With 2 bases clipped from V and 3 bases from J, the junction kept 10 bases outside the gene matches.

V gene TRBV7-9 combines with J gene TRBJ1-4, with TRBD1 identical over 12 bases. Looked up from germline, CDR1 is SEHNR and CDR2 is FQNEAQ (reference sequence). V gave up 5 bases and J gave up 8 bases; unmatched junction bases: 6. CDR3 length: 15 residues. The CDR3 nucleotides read TGTGCCAGCAGCACGGGACAGGGGGCAGGCGAAAAACTGTTTTTT. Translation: CASSTGQGAGEKLFF.

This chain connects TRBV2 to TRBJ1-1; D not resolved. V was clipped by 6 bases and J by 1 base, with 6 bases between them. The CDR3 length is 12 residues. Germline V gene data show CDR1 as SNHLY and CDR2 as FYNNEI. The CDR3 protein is CASRRANTEAFF. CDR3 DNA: TGTGCCAGCAGACGGGCGAACACTGAAGCTTTCTTT.

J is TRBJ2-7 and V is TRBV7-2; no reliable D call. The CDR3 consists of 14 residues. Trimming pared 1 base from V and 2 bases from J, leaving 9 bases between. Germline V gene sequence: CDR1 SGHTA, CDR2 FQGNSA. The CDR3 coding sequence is TGTGCCAGCAGCTTAGGGGTCGTTCCCTACGAGCAGTACGTC. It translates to CASSLGVVPYEQYV.

The CDR3 reads CASSTGDRVVSEQYF. CDR3 DNA sequence: TGCGCCAGCAGCACGGGGGACAGGGTCGTATCCGAGCAGTACTTC. The gene calls are TRBV5-1 and TRBJ2-7, with 9 nucleotides matching TRBD1. Trimming at V came to 4 bases and at J to 6 bases, leaving 11 bases not matched to a gene. The CDR3 has 15 residues. Germline V CDR1 and CDR2: SGHRS, YFSETQ.